This T cell receptor (beta chain) derives from a study of T cells in Graves' hyperthyroidism and ophthalmopathy. With 6 bases clipped from V and 5 bases from J, the junction kept 6 bases outside the gene matches. CDR3 length: 16 residues. Germline V lookup: CDR1 ENHRY, CDR2 SYGVKD. Investigators excluded patients with uncontrolled infection, other autoimmune disease, pregnancy or lactation. The investigators amplified TCR beta CDR3 regions from RNA transcripts. First-round RT-PCR with HTBI primers amplified the TCR CDR3 region. TCRdb ran MiXCR on the multiplex PCR reads and lists one entry per CDR3 protein. The table has about 500,000 distinct CDR3 sequences, over 13% seen once; the top ten hold around 17%. This clonotype was observed a handful of times.

The sequencing input was blood. The receptor's source is a young woman with Graves' hyperthyroidism. V is TRBV10-3 and J is TRBJ1-6, with 11 nucleotides matching TRBD1. CDR3 bases: TGTGCCATCAGCGCCGGGACAGGGGGAAATAATTCACCCCTCCACTTT. Translating it yields CAISAGTGGNNSPLHF.